Presented here are 18 T cell receptor beta chains from one specimen sequenced in a study of long-term antiretroviral therapy in people with HIV. The libraries were made with immunoSEQ v3.0 at survey level. Here immunoSEQ multiplex PCR was the method, and the copy in TCRdb shows in-frame clones only, minus some. The sample has tens of thousands of clones, roughly 93% seen once. This specimen consisted of unsorted PBMCs, obtained 7.6 years after starting antiretroviral therapy. These TCRs come from a woman aged 40 to 49 with HIV.

This clone has only one observation. V usage is TRBV7-9 and J usage is TRBJ2-3, with D possibly matching TRBD2 (7 bases). CDR3 length equals 16 residues. CDR1 is SEHNR and CDR2 is FQNEAQ in the germline V gene (reference sequence). V was cut by 7 bases and J by 3 bases, with 20 bases left in between. The CDR3 spells CASNVEMAGATDTQYF. Written as DNA, the CDR3 is TGTGCCAGCAACGTAGAAATGGCGGGGGCAACAGATACGCAGTATTTT.

The V gene is TRBV5-4, the J gene TRBJ2-7; the match to TRBD1 covers 10 bases. Germline CDR1 and CDR2: SGHNT and YYREEE (reference sequence). The CDR3 runs to 16 residues. V shed 0 bases, J shed 0 bases, and the junction held 3 bases outside the gene matches. The chain's CDR3 is CASSLAGTGASYEQYF. CDR3 nucleotide sequence: TGTGCCAGCAGCTTGGCCGGGACAGGGGCCTCCTACGAGCAGTACTTC.

CDR3: CASRFTGSGNTIYF. The DNA for the CDR3 is TGTGCCAGCCGTTTTACGGGCTCTGGAAACACCATATATTTT. The rearrangement links TRBV11-2 to TRBJ1-3; D is undetermined. V lost 8 bases to trimming and J lost 0 bases, with 11 bases between them. CDR3 length: 14 amino acids. Per germline, CDR1 SGHAT and CDR2 FQNNGV.

In this sample, this clone turned up once. CDR3 sequence: CASLPSGEETQYF. CDR3 nucleotide sequence: TGTGCCAGTCTCCCTTCGGGAGAAGAGACCCAGTACTTC. V is TRBV19 and J is TRBJ2-5, with D tentatively TRBD2 (6 bases). Trimming left V 8 bases short and J 3 bases short, with 13 bases between. This CDR3 comprises 13 residues. The germline V gene has CDR1 LNHDA and CDR2 SQIVND (reference sequence).

The J gene is TRBJ1-2, the V gene TRBV4-3, with unresolved D. The CDR3 has 15 residues. The germline V and J ends were trimmed by 0 bases and 8 bases, with 16 bases remaining between them. Germline V gives CDR1 LGHNA, CDR2 YSLEER. The CDR3 region is CASSQERAAVRGYTF. As DNA, the CDR3 is TGCGCCAGCAGCCAAGAGAGGGCCGCAGTCCGGGGCTACACCTTC.

The chain links TRBV10-3 to TRBJ1-6; possible D gene TRBD1, 5 bases. CDR3 length equals 16 residues. The V gene's germline CDR1 is ENHRY and CDR2 SYGVKD. The V end was cut by 6 bases, the J end by 0 bases, with 12 bases between. Here the CDR3 reads CAIRGDSSSYNSPLHF. The CDR3 DNA reads as TGTGCCATCAGAGGGGACTCGAGCTCCTATAATTCACCCCTCCACTTT.

The DNA of the CDR3 is TGCGCCAGCAGCCTGTTGTCCAGTGAACAGGGTGAAGCTTTCTTT. The encoded protein is CASSLLSSEQGEAFF. The chain links TRBV5-1 to TRBJ1-1; tentative D call: TRBD1 (6 bases). This CDR3 has 15 amino acids. Germline loops: CDR1 SGHRS, CDR2 YFSETQ. The V end lost 4 bases, the J end lost 7 bases, and 20 bases lay between the germline ends.

The V call is TRBV30, the J call TRBJ2-1; D perhaps matches TRBD1 (5 bases). This CDR3 contains 16 residues. Germline CDR1 and CDR2: GTSNPN and SVGIG (reference sequence). Trimming shortened V by 2 bases and J by 3 bases, and 17 bases separated the two germline ends. The CDR3 here is CAWSYNTGGYYNEQFF. The CDR3, as DNA: TGTGCCTGGAGTTACAATACAGGTGGCTACTACAATGAGCAGTTCTTC.

The chain is built from TRBV7-9 and TRBJ1-5, with 10 positions matching TRBD1. The CDR3 is made up of 16 amino acids. V lost 5 bases, J lost 2 bases, and 6 bases stayed unmatched. Germline V gene sequence: CDR1 SEHNR, CDR2 FQNEAQ (reference sequence). The CDR3 is CASSPGQGNGNQPQHF. The CDR3 region has the DNA TGTGCCAGCAGCCCGGGACAGGGGAACGGCAATCAGCCCCAGCATTTT.

The chain uses TRBV4-1 and TRBJ2-3, with D possibly matching TRBD1 (6 bases). The CDR3 loop spans 16 amino acids. Trimming removed 4 bases at V and 0 bases at J, with 14 bases between. CDR1 MGHRA and CDR2 YSYEKL come from the germline V gene. This chain's CDR3 is CASSLIQGFSTDTQYF. In nucleotides, the CDR3 is TGCGCCAGCAGCCTAATACAGGGTTTTAGCACAGATACGCAGTATTTT.

The CDR3 sequence is CASSDVPGKETQYF. The CDR3 coding sequence is TGTGCCAGCAGTGACGTCCCGGGAAAGGAGACCCAGTACTTC. The chain joins TRBV6-1 to TRBJ2-5; D might be TRBD2 (5 bases). Between the trimmed V and J ends, which lost 3 bases and 5 bases, there was a span of 13 bases. Germline V CDR1 and CDR2: MNHNS, SASEGT. The CDR3 is 14 residues long.

V is TRBV6-5 and J is TRBJ1-1, with D possibly matching TRBD1 (6 bases). Per the germline V gene, CDR1 is MNHEY and CDR2 is SVGAGI. V lost 0 bases to trimming and J lost 5 bases, with 16 bases between them. CDR3 size: 16 residues. CDR3 residues: CASSYSIPTGRTEAFF. As DNA, the CDR3 is TGTGCCAGCAGTTACTCGATACCCACAGGGAGGACTGAAGCTTTCTTT.

The chain links TRBV5-5 to TRBJ1-2, with a tentative D call TRBD1 (5 bases). The CDR3 extends over 14 amino acids. The germline gives CDR1 SGHKS, CDR2 YYEKEE (reference sequence). Trimming pared 0 bases from V and 3 bases from J, leaving 9 bases between. CDR3 in DNA: TGTGCCAGCAGCTTGGCCTGGGGGGACTATGGCTACACCTTC. It yields the protein CASSLAWGDYGYTF.

V and J are TRBV11-2 and TRBJ1-5; no clear D. V was pared by 8 bases and J by 0 bases, with 14 bases between. CDR1 and CDR2 (germline): SGHAT, FQNNGV. The CDR3 totals 15 residues. The CDR3 bases are TGTGCCAGCCCCCTGCCTAGAGGTAGCAATCAGCCCCAGCATTTT. Translation: CASPLPRGSNQPQHF.

V and J are TRBV9 and TRBJ2-3; 7 bases are a match to TRBD2. Germline lookup yields CDR1 SGDLS and CDR2 YYNGEE. The CDR3 extends over 15 amino acids. Germline trimming cut 1 base from V and 3 bases from J; bases unmatched to any gene: 5. CDR3 bases: TGTGCCAGCAGCGTACTGGGGGGGAAAACAGATACGCAGTATTTT. Amino acids: CASSVLGGKTDTQYF.

V gene TRBV27 combines with J gene TRBJ2-3, with 12 nucleotides matching TRBD2. Germline V gene lookup returns CDR1 MNHEY and CDR2 SMNVEV (reference sequence). V shed 2 bases and J 10 bases; nucleotides not matched to a gene: 7. This CDR3 spans 15 amino acids. The CDR3 region has the DNA TGTGCCAGCAGTTTAGGGCTAGCGGGGGGGCTGGCGCAGTATTTT. It yields the protein CASSLGLAGGLAQYF.

The table lists this clone with a count of one. This rearrangement joins TRBV23-1 to TRBJ1-2; 9 bases align to TRBD1. TRBV23-1 belongs to the ORF category, with a function that is uncertain. Trimming at V came to 3 bases and at J to 2 bases, leaving 4 bases not matched to a gene. The CDR3 consists of 15 residues. As DNA, the CDR3 is TGCGCCAGCAGTCACCCCGGGACAGGGAACTATGGCTACACCTTC. This encodes CASSHPGTGNYGYTF.

This chain links TRBV11-2 with TRBJ2-1; 7 nucleotides match TRBD2. The V and J ends lost 1 base and 0 bases, in that order; junction bases with no gene match: 6. The CDR3 consists of 17 residues. Germline lookup yields CDR1 SGHAT and CDR2 FQNNGV. The CDR3, as DNA: TGTGCCAGCAGCTTAGTTCGCGGGGGTAGCTCCTACAATGAGCAGTTCTTC. Translated: CASSLVRGGSSYNEQFF.